This T cell receptor (beta chain) was sequenced in a study of OX40 agonist ivuxolimab in advanced cancers. Whole-study context: Averaging roughly 60 years in age, with a range of about 20 to 90, the cohort was 65% to 85% male.

This table comes from immunoSEQ multiplex PCR, and its TCRdb copy is limited to in-frame clones, with some not included. Among roughly 60,000 clones listed, less than 90% were seen once. Points from the study as a whole: Doses of 0.1 to 3.0 mg/kg were accompanied by clonal expansion of CD4+ and CD8+ blood T cells by week 6. A proportion of nonresponders additionally exhibited low normalized T-cell clonal expansion.

This CDR3 region has 16 residues. CDR1 SNHLY and CDR2 FYNNEI come from the germline V gene. Trimming took 6 bases from V and 0 from J, leaving 18 bases between them. A word on this clone: No antigen is known for it.

The source material was CD4+ or CD8+ T cells sorted from blood, sampled in a trial of the OX40 agonist ivuxolimab. The clonotype comes from an adult with an advanced solid tumor such as melanoma, head and neck, liver or kidney cancer. This sequence joins TRBV2 and TRBJ2-7; D is possibly TRBD1 (6 bases). As DNA, the CDR3 is TGTGCCAGCAGGCGAACAGGGACACGGGGCTCCTACGAGCAGTACTTC. This sequence encodes CASRRTGTRGSYEQYF.